This TCR beta chain derives from a study of blood T cell repertoires in COVID-19. Study background: COVID-19 samples from acute and convalescent phases originated in the United States, Italy and Spain. T cells, B-cell-depleted T cells, or PBMCs provided the cDNA or gDNA that served as material.

The CDR3 loop spans 16 amino acids. Per germline, CDR1 SGDLS and CDR2 YYNGEE. V was clipped by 4 bases and J by 0 bases, with 16 bases between them. Source study methods: Reference gene primer amplification yielded estimated nucleated cell counts. Some clones are missing from TCRdb's copy, which holds only in-frame ones; the method was immunoSEQ multiplex PCR. V, J and clone size are taken as reported in that table, and D and trimming were inferred from the DNA itself. The sample shows tens of thousands of clones, around 86% of them seen only once. The sample was peripheral blood. The TCR comes from a human donor in a cohort sampled during active COVID-19. V is TRBV9 and J is TRBJ2-5, with D possibly being TRBD2 (6 bases). The DNA of the CDR3 is TGTGCCAGCAGCTCATCCCCTAGCGAGTACCAAGAGACCCAGTACTTC. Protein: CASSSSPSEYQETQYF.